This T cell receptor beta chain was recovered during a study of blood T cells in healthy people across ages. The ends were cut back, 2 bases at V and 2 bases at J, with 12 bases in the middle. This CDR3 is built from 14 residues. Germline CDR1 reads DFQATT; CDR2 reads SNEGSKA (reference sequence). The use of a sample-barcoded 5' primer and a J-beta primer mix characterized a second PCR of roughly 6 to 11 cycles. TCRdb recomputed calls from the 5' RACE reads with MiXCR, one row per CDR3 protein. The sample lists 600,000 or so distinct CDR3 sequences, about 21% occurring once. The receptor was isolated from a man between 70 and 80 years old in good health. The source material was blood. The rearrangement uses TRBV20-1 and TRBJ2-5, with D maybe TRBD2 (6 bases). CDR3 DNA sequence: TGCAGTGCTAGAAGGGCTAGCGTACAAGAGACCCAGTACTTC. Amino acid sequence: CSARRASVQETQYF.